This TCR beta chain was profiled in a study of blood T cell repertoires in COVID-19. Study overall: The analysed material was cDNA or gDNA that came from T cells, B-cell-depleted T cells, or PBMCs.

Participants came from about two dozen US areas, aged about 18 to 89 years. Cohorts were assigned according to the clinical history that participants reported. The CDR3 has 15 amino acids. V gave up 6 bases and J gave up 1 base; unmatched junction bases: 5. Germline assignment: CDR1 SNHLY and CDR2 FYNNEI. Authors' analysis steps: Estimation of nucleated cell counts relied on the amplification of reference gene primers. TCRdb's copy holds only in-frame clones and misses some; the assay was immunoSEQ multiplex PCR. V, J and clone size were drawn from that table, and D and trimming were deduced from the DNA. This table has hundreds of thousands of clones, less than 90% appearing once.

The origin of this receptor is a woman aged 25 to 45 who had been exposed to COVID-19. Material for sequencing was PBMCs or T cells enriched from blood (not recorded which). J is TRBJ1-1 and V is TRBV2; 10 nucleotides match TRBD1. The CDR3 DNA reads TGTGCCAGCAGCGCGACAGGGGGCGGGAACACTGAAGCTTTCTTT. Translation gives CASSATGGGNTEAFF.